This T cell receptor (beta chain) was documented in a study of CD8+ T cells in alopecia areata. Study at large: Severity scoring for treated patients was based on the percentage of affected scalp area. Findings of the study overall: Persistence in scalp and blood during tofacitinib was observed for many expanded lesional clones.

RNA extraction and reverse transcription yielded cDNA as sequencing template. Clones were read by immunoSEQ multiplex PCR, and TCRdb kept only the in-frame ones, dropping some. This table has hundreds of thousands of clones, 58% appearing once. Germline CDR1 reads GTSNPN; CDR2 reads SVGIG (reference sequence). There are 11 residues in the CDR3. Trimming took off 7 bases at V and 1 base at J, with 7 bases between the two ends. Treatment described: oral pan-JAK inhibitor, 5-10 mg twice daily. The investigators collected lesional scalp punch biopsies and peripheral blood from alopecia areata patients. This clone was observed a few times. Its specificity is unknown.

The TCR was taken from a human donor with alopecia areata. This specimen was CD4+ T cells sorted from blood, taken at week 24, from a patient treated with tofacitinib. V usage is TRBV30 and J usage is TRBJ1-1; D is possibly TRBD1 (5 bases). Here the CDR3 reads CASDRNTEAFF. The CDR3 DNA sequence: TGTGCCTCCGACAGGAACACTGAAGCTTTCTTT.